This note documents a single T cell receptor beta chain sequence. Its antigen is not known. This sample includes further DNA sequences coding for the same CDR3. This entry comes from a study of long-term antiretroviral therapy in people with HIV. Germline V lookup: CDR1 SGHKS, CDR2 YYEKEE (reference sequence). V was shortened by 0 bases and J by 2 bases, with 5 bases between the two germline ends. The CDR3 contains 13 residues. Everyone in the study who had HIV was treated in the United States. Findings of the study overall: Once patients were on ART, diversity went higher but still fell short of transplant donor controls.

The immunoSEQ assay was v3.0, run at survey level. Some clones are missing from TCRdb's copy, which holds only in-frame ones; the method was immunoSEQ multiplex PCR. Of over 15,000 clones in the sample, 80% to 95% are singletons; the top ten hold approximately 12%. This TCR was recovered from a middle-aged woman with HIV. The V gene is TRBV5-5, the J gene TRBJ1-2, with a possible D match to TRBD1 (5 bases). The source was unsorted PBMCs, collected 0.6 years after starting antiretroviral therapy. The CDR3 protein is CASSLGQNYGYTF. CDR3 nucleotide sequence: TGTGCCAGCAGCTTGGGACAGAACTATGGCTACACCTTC.